This TCR beta chain appears in the sequencing data of a study of T cell responses to AZD1222 COVID-19 vaccine. Overall study context: Pooled together were second doses at about 4 or about 12 weeks.

The method was immunoSEQ multiplex PCR; TCRdb's version includes in-frame clones alone and lacks a portion of them. This sample has under 150,000 clones; around 88% occur once, and the top ten carry about 16%. This clone came up once. Its antigen is unknown. Findings of the study overall: Across the whole spike, CD4 TCRs peaked at regions 160-218 and 743-854. Repertoires were sampled only after the peak T cell response.

The CDR3 loop spans 8 amino acids. CDR1 is DFQATT, CDR2 SNEGSKA, per germline (reference sequence). Specimen: peripheral blood, collected on day 0 of AZD1222 vaccination. This clonotype was sampled from an adult in good health. The rearrangement joins TRBV20-1 to TRBJ2-7; D gene uncertain. The CDR3 region has the DNA TGCAAAACCTACGAGCAGTACTTC. Translation: CKTYEQYF.